What follows are 24 T cell receptor beta chains derived from one specimen sequenced in a study of blood T cell repertoires in COVID-19. The method was immunoSEQ multiplex PCR; TCRdb's version includes in-frame clones alone and lacks a portion of them. The data show fewer than 70,000 clones, about 79% seen once. Sequencing input: peripheral blood. These receptor sequences come from a human donor in a cohort sampled during active COVID-19.

The chain employs TRBV7-2 and TRBJ2-3, with D perhaps matching TRBD2 (6 bases). The V gene lost 1 base and the J gene lost 2 bases, with 16 bases spanning the gap. CDR1 and CDR2 from the germline V gene are SGHTA and FQGNSA. The CDR3 spans 17 residues. The DNA for the CDR3 is TGTGCCAGCAGCTTAGGCCCCTCGGGACTTACCACAGATACGCAGTATTTT. Its protein is CASSLGPSGLTTDTQYF.

The chain uses TRBV19 and TRBJ1-5, with a possible D match to TRBD1 (6 bases). This CDR3 has 13 residues. Trimming cost V 7 bases and J 7 bases, with 14 bases left between them. Looked up from germline, CDR1 is LNHDA and CDR2 is SQIVND (reference sequence). CDR3 sequence (DNA): TGTGCCAGTAAGGCAGGGGTATGGCAGCCCCAGCATTTT. It codes for CASKAGVWQPQHF.

This clone appeared a few times. Other DNA sequences of this sample code for an identical CDR3. The gene calls are TRBV24-1 and TRBJ2-7; 9 bases line up with TRBD1. CDR3 length: 13 residues. Germline V lookup: CDR1 KGHDR, CDR2 SFDVKD. V trimming: 4 bases; J trimming: 3 bases; junction bases outside the gene matches: 0. The CDR3: CATSETGGYEQYF. The CDR3 bases are TGTGCCACCAGTGAGACAGGGGGCTACGAGCAGTACTTC.

The chain has TRBV27 and TRBJ1-2; D is unclear. Trimming stripped 6 bases from V and 7 bases from J, with 18 bases between. Germline CDR1 reads MNHEY; CDR2 reads SMNVEV (reference sequence). This CDR3 is 14 amino acids long. CDR3: CASRKNPTLGGYTF. The CDR3 DNA sequence: TGTGCCAGCAGAAAGAACCCCACTCTTGGTGGCTACACCTTC.

The genes are TRBV6-4 and TRBJ1-2, with D maybe TRBD1 (6 bases). Per germline, CDR1 MRHNA and CDR2 SNTAGT. CDR3 length: 16 residues. V lost 3 bases and J 7 bases, leaving 21 bases between the germline ends. The CDR3 protein is CASSDFPSAGVGGYTF. The CDR3 coding sequence is TGTGCCAGCAGTGATTTTCCGTCGGCAGGGGTCGGTGGCTACACCTTC.

The chain is built from TRBV7-2 and TRBJ2-7; tentative D call: TRBD2 (6 bases). Per germline, CDR1 SGHTA and CDR2 FQGNSA. This CDR3 region has 15 residues. V was pared by 3 bases and J by 2 bases, with 14 bases between. DNA of the CDR3: TGTGCCAGCAGCTTGGTGTCTAGCGATGCCTACGAGCAGTACTTC. Protein: CASSLVSSDAYEQYF.

The CDR3 sequence: CASSLASGLSYEQYF. For the CDR3, the DNA is TGTGCCAGCAGCCTCGCCTCGGGTCTCTCCTACGAGCAGTACTTC. The chain employs TRBV11-1 and TRBJ2-7; D gene uncertain. V lost 5 bases to trimming and J lost 0 bases, with 14 bases between them. Germline CDR1 SGHAT, CDR2 FQDESV (reference sequence). The CDR3 totals 15 residues. The full variable domain, rest sourced from reference TRBV11-1 and TRBJ2-7, is EAEVAQSPRYKITEKSQAVAFWCDPISGHATLYWYRQILGQGPELLVQFQDESVVDDSQLPKDRFSAERLKGVDSTLKIQPAELGDSAMYLCASSLASGLSYEQYFGPGTRLTVT.

There are a few counts of this clone. The gene calls are TRBV2 and TRBJ1-5; D is possibly TRBD1 (6 bases). Looked up from germline, CDR1 is SNHLY and CDR2 is FYNNEI. The CDR3 sequence is 15 residues long. Trimming left V 6 bases short and J 0 bases short, with 12 bases between. CDR3 nucleotides: TGTGCCAGCAGCTCACAGGGACATAGCAATCAGCCCCAGCATTTT. Protein sequence: CASSSQGHSNQPQHF.

This chain uses TRBV30 with TRBJ1-2; D uncertain. The CDR3 spans 12 residues. Germline values: CDR1 GTSNPN, CDR2 SVGIG (reference sequence). V dropped 1 base and J dropped 10 bases, with 13 bases sitting between them. In DNA form, the CDR3 reads TGTGCCTGGAGTGGAAGATACGGGGTCTACACCTTC. It codes for CAWSGRYGVYTF.

The genes are TRBV9 and TRBJ1-3; tentative D call: TRBD1 (6 bases). V gave up 2 bases and J gave up 0 bases, with 15 bases separating them. Germline assignment: CDR1 SGDLS and CDR2 YYNGEE. The CDR3 extends over 17 amino acids. The CDR3: CASSVAAGASSGNTIYF. The CDR3 DNA sequence: TGTGCCAGCAGCGTCGCGGCAGGGGCCAGCTCTGGAAACACCATATATTTT.

V usage is TRBV18 and J usage is TRBJ1-2; TRBD1 agrees at 8 bases. Germline V gene sequence: CDR1 KGHSH, CDR2 LQKENI. V lost 3 bases and J lost 4; bases outside the gene matches: 4. This CDR3 comprises 14 residues. The CDR3 DNA reads TGTGCCAGCTCACCTGACAGGGGAGGCTATGGCTACACCTTC. Translating gives CASSPDRGGYGYTF. Together with reference TRBV18 and TRBJ1-2, the CDR3 gives the full variable domain: NAGVMQNPRHLVRRRGQEARLRCSPMKGHSHVYWYRQLPEEGLKFMVYLQKENIIDESGMPKERFSAEFPKEGPSILRIQQVVRGDSAAYFCASSPDRGGYGYTFGSGTRLTVV.

The rearrangement links TRBV11-2 to TRBJ1-6; D may be TRBD1 (6 bases). This CDR3 has 17 residues. The germline gives CDR1 SGHAT, CDR2 FQNNGV. Trimming took 5 bases from V and 7 from J, leaving 21 bases between them. The CDR3 nucleotides read TGTGCCAGCAGCGGGGCACAGGGTCTAGTTAGAAATTCACCCCTCCACTTT. Encoded protein: CASSGAQGLVRNSPLHF.

This chain connects TRBV5-1 to TRBJ1-4; TRBD1 might be the D (6 bases). The CDR3 is made up of 13 amino acids. Germline assignment: CDR1 SGHRS and CDR2 YFSETQ. V lost 4 bases to trimming and J lost 3 bases, with 7 bases between them. This CDR3 reads CASSRTANEKLFF. The DNA of the CDR3 is TGCGCCAGCAGCAGGACAGCTAATGAAAAACTGTTTTTT. The full variable domain, its missing parts supplied by reference TRBV5-1 and TRBJ1-4, is KAGVTQTPRYLIKTRGQQVTLSCSPISGHRSVSWYQQTPGQGLQFLFEYFSETQRNKGNFPGRFSGRQFSNSRSEMNVSTLELGDSALYLCASSRTANEKLFFGSGTQLSVL.

The rearrangement joins TRBV3-1 (or the pseudogene TRBV3-2) to TRBJ2-7, with a weak D call TRBD1 (6 bases). This CDR3 contains 16 residues. V lost 2 bases and J 6 bases, leaving 20 bases between the germline ends. Germline CDR1 LGHDT, CDR2 YNNKEL (reference sequence). The CDR3 loop reads CASSQFRGAGASEQYF. Written as DNA, the CDR3 is TGTGCCAGCAGCCAATTCAGGGGAGCAGGGGCCTCCGAGCAGTACTTC.

This chain connects TRBV6-4 to TRBJ2-2; the D is unclear. Germline assignment: CDR1 MRHNA and CDR2 SNTAGT. The CDR3 contains 13 residues. With 5 bases removed from V and 0 bases from J, the gap between germline ends came to 4 bases. This CDR3 reads CASSPSNTGELFF. Here the CDR3 DNA reads TGTGCCAGCAGTCCATCGAACACCGGGGAGCTGTTTTTT.

V gene TRBV7-9 combines with J gene TRBJ2-3; D ambiguous. The CDR3 spans 16 residues. V was cut by 1 base and J by 3 bases, with 14 bases left in between. Germline CDR1 reads SEHNR; CDR2 reads FQNEAQ (reference sequence). The CDR3, as DNA: TGTGCCAGCAGCTTAGTCAGTGCAGTATTAACAGATACGCAGTATTTT. Its protein product is CASSLVSAVLTDTQYF.

This clone was counted between two and nine times. This rearrangement joins TRBV13 to TRBJ1-2, with a tentative D call TRBD1 (5 bases). CDR1 is PRHDT, CDR2 FYEKMQ, per germline (reference sequence). CDR3 length: 13 amino acids. V lost 11 bases, J lost 6 bases, and 19 bases lay in between. The CDR3 DNA reads TGTGCCTCACAACCTCATACGGGGGATGGCTACACCTTC. Its protein is CASQPHTGDGYTF.

V usage is TRBV25-1 and J usage is TRBJ1-2, with a weak D call TRBD1 (6 bases). Germline V gene data show CDR1 as MGHDK and CDR2 as SYGVNS. Trimming removed 0 bases at V and 6 bases at J, with 17 bases between. The CDR3 is 16 residues long. Here the CDR3 DNA reads TGTGCCAGCAGTGAATATTTGGAGGACAGCCACAATGGCTACACCTTC. Protein: CASSEYLEDSHNGYTF.

The rearrangement uses TRBV4-3 and TRBJ2-2; weak D call: TRBD1 (6 bases). The CDR3 has 15 amino acids. Looked up from germline, CDR1 is LGHNA and CDR2 is YSLEER. V lost 0 bases and J 6 bases, leaving 11 bases between the germline ends. The CDR3 is CASSQDLRGSGELFF. The CDR3 DNA sequence: TGCGCCAGCAGCCAAGATTTGAGGGGGTCCGGGGAGCTGTTTTTT.

The chain links TRBV7-9 to TRBJ2-2; 7 bases are shared with TRBD1. Germline values: CDR1 SEHNR, CDR2 FQNEAQ (reference sequence). The CDR3 length is 14 residues. V was pared by 1 base and J by 6 bases, with 2 bases of the junction left unmatched. CDR3 DNA: TGTGCCAGCAGCTTAGTGGGACAGCCCGGGGAGCTGTTTTTT. Translated: CASSLVGQPGELFF.

This chain uses TRBV30 with TRBJ1-2; TRBD1 matches 8 bases. Germline V gives CDR1 GTSNPN, CDR2 SVGIG (reference sequence). Trimming cost V 1 base and J 5 bases; bases outside gene matches: 3. This CDR3 has 13 amino acids. The CDR3 region has the DNA TGTGCCTGGAGTGCCGGACAGGGTTATGGCTACACCTTC. Translated, it gives CAWSAGQGYGYTF.

The genes are TRBV2 and TRBJ1-4, with D possibly being TRBD1 (5 bases). The CDR3 is 14 amino acids. The germline CDR1 and CDR2 sequences are SNHLY and FYNNEI. The germline V and J ends were trimmed by 7 bases and 4 bases, with 13 bases remaining between them. In nucleotides, the CDR3 is TGTGCCAGCACCACAGGAGGGGATAATGAAAAACTGTTTTTT. This encodes CASTTGGDNEKLFF.

The J gene is TRBJ1-1, the V gene TRBV6-2 or TRBV6-3, with a tentative D call TRBD1 (5 bases). The V gene's germline CDR1 is MNHEY and CDR2 SVGEGT. The CDR3 contains 13 residues. Trimming took off 6 bases at V and 4 bases at J, with 12 bases between the two ends. CDR3 residues: CASSYQGSTEAFF. CDR3 DNA sequence: TGTGCCAGCAGCTATCAGGGTAGCACTGAAGCTTTCTTT.

This clone turned up a few times. The rearrangement links TRBV2 to TRBJ2-7; possible D gene TRBD2, 6 bases. The CDR3 runs 13 residues. V lost 3 bases and J 3 bases, leaving 9 bases between the germline ends. Germline CDR1 SNHLY, CDR2 FYNNEI. This chain's CDR3 is CASSDGGIYEQYF. CDR3 DNA: TGTGCCAGCAGTGATGGAGGGATCTACGAGCAGTACTTC.